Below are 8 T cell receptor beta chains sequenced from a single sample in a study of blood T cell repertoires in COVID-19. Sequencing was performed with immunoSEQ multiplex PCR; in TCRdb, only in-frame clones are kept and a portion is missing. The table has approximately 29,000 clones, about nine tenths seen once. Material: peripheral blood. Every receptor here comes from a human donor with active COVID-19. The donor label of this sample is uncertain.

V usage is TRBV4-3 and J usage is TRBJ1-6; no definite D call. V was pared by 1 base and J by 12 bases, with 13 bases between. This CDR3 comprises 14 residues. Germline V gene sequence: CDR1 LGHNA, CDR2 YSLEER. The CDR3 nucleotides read TGCGCCAGCAGCCAAGTTCCCCAGGCGGGACCCCTCCACTTT. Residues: CASSQVPQAGPLHF.

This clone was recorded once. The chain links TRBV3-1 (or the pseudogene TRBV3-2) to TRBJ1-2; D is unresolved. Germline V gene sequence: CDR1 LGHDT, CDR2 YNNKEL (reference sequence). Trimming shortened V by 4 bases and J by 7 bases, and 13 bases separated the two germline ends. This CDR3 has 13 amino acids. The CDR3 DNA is TGTGCCAGCAGCCGGGTAAGCGGTGGTGGCTACACCTTC. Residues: CASSRVSGGGYTF.

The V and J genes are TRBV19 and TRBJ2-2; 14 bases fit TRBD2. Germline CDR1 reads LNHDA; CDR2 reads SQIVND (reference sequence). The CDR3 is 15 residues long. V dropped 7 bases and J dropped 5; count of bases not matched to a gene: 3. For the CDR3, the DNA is TGTGCCAGTATGGGACTAGCGGGGGTAACCGGGGAGCTGTTTTTT. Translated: CASMGLAGVTGELFF.

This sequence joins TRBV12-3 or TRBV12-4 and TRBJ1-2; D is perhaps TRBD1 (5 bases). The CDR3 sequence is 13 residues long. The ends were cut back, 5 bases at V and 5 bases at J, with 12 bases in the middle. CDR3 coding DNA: TGTGCCAGCAGTCCGGGACTTCGATATGGCTACACCTTC. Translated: CASSPGLRYGYTF.

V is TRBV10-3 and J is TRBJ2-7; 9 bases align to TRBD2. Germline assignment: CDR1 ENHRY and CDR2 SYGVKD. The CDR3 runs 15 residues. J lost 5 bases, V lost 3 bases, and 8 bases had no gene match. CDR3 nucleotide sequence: TGTGCCATCAGTGATTCCGGCGGGGGGGCCCACGAGCAGTACTTC. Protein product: CAISDSGGGAHEQYF.

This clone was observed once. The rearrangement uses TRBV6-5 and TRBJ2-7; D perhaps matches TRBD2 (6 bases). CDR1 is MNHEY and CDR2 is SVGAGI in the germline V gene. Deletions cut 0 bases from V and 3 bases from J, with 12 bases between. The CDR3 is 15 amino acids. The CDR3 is CASSYSRGANYEQYF. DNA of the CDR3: TGTGCCAGCAGTTACTCACGCGGGGCGAACTACGAGCAGTACTTC.

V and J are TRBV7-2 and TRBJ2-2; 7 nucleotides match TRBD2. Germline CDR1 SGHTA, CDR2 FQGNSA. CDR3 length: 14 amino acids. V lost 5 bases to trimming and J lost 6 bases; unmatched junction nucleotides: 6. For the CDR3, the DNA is TGTGCCAGCAGCACCCGTAGCGGGCCCGGGGAGCTGTTTTTT. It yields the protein CASSTRSGPGELFF.

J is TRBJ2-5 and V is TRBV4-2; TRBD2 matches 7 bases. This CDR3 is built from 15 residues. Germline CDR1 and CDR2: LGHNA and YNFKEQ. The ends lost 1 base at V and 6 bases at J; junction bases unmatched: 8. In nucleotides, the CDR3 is TGTGCCAGCAGCCAAGGAGCGGGATTCTCTCAGACCCAGTACTTC. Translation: CASSQGAGFSQTQYF.